The source of this TCR beta chain is a study of T cells expressing NK-cell markers. After re-calling the 5' RACE reads, TCRdb lists one entry per CDR3 protein, DNA absent. The sample includes 300,000 to 450,000 distinct CDR3 sequences. The study's findings and limits: Six or seven donors showed dominant NKG2C+ clonotypes comprising roughly 1.0-7.0% of their CD8+ T cells.

Details on this clonotype: Its antigen is undetermined.

The sequence was obtained from a man between 18 and 69 years old in good health. Sample: blood T cells: a sorted CD56 or NKG2C T cell subset, CD4+ or CD8+ T cells, or bulk PBMC T cells (not recorded which).

CDR3 residues: CASTNGGGETQYF. This rearrangement joins TRBV2 to TRBJ2-5; TCRdb's D call of TRBD1 is untestable without DNA. The CDR3 sequence is 13 residues long. CDR1 is SNHLY, CDR2 FYNNEI, per germline.